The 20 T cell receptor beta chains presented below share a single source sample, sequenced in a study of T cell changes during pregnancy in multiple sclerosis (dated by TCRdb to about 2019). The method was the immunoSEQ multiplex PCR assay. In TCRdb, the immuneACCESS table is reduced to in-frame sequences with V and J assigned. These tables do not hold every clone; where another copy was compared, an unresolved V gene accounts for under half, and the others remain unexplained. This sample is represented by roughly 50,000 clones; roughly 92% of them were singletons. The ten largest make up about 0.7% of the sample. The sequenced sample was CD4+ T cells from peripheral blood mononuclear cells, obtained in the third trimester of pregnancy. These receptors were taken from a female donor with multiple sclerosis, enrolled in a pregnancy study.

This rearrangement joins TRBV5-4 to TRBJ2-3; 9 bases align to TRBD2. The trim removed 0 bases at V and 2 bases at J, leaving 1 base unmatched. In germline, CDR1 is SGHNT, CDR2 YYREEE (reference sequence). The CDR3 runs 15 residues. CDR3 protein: CASSLGGLATDTQYF. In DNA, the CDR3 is TGTGCCAGCAGCTTGGGGGGACTAGCCACAGATACGCAGTATTTT.

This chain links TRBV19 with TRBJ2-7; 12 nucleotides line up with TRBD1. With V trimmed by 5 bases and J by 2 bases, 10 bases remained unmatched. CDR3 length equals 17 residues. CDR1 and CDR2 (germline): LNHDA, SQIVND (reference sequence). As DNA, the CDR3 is TGTGCCAGTAGTTCCTACCAGCGGGACAGGGGGCCCTACGAGCAGTACTTC. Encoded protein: CASSSYQRDRGPYEQYF.

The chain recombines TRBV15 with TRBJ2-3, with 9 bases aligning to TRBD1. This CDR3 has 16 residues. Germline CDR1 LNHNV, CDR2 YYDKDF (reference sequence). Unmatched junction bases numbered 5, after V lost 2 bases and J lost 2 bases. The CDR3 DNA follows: TGTGCCACCAGCAGATCAGGACAGGGGATCACAGATACGCAGTATTTT. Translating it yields CATSRSGQGITDTQYF.

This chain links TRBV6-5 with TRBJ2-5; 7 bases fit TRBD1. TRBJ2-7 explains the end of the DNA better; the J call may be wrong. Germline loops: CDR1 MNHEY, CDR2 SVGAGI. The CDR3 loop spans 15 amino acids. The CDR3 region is CASRRSGQVSYEQYF. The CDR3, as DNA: TGTGCCAGCAGACGATCAGGACAGGTATCCTACGAGCAGTACTTC.

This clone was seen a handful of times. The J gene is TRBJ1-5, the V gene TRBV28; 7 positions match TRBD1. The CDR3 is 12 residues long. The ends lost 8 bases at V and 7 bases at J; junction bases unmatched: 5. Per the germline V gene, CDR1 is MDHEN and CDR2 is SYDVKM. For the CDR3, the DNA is TGTGCCAGCGAAGGGGGCGACCAGCCCCAGCATTTT. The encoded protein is CASEGGDQPQHF.

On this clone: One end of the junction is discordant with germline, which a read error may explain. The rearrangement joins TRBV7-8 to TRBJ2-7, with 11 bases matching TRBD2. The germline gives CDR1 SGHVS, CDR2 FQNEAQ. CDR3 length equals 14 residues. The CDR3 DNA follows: TGTGCCAGCAGCCTAGCGGGAGGTAATTACGAGCAGTACTTC. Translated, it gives CASSLAGGNYEQYF.

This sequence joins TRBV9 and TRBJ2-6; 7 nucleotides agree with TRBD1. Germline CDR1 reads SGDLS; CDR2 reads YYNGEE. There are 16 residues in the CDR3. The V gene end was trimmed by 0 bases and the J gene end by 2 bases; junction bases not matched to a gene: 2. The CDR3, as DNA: TGTGCCAGCAGCGTAGGAACAGGGGCTGGGGCCAACGTCCTGACTTTC. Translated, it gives CASSVGTGAGANVLTF.

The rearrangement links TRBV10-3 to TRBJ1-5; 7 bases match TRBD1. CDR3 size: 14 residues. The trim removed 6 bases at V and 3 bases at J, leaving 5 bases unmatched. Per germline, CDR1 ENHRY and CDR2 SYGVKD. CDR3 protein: CAISPGTANQPQHF. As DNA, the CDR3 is TGTGCCATCAGCCCTGGGACAGCCAATCAGCCCCAGCATTTT.

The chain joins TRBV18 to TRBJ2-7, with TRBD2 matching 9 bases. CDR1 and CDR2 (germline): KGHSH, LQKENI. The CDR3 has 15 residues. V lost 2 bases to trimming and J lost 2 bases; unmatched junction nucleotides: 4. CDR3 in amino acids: CASSPWASGAYEQYF. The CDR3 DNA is TGTGCCAGCTCACCATGGGCTAGCGGGGCCTACGAGCAGTACTTC.

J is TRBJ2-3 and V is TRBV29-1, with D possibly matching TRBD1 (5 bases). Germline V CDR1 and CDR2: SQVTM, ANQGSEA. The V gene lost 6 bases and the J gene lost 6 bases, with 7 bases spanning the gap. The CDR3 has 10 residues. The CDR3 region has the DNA TGCAGCGTGGGGCATGATACGCAGTATTTT. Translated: CSVGHDTQYF.

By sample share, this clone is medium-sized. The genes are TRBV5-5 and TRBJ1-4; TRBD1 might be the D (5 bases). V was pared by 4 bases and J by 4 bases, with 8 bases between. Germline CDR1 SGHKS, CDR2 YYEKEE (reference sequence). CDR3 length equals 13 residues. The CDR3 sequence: CASSVTVNEKLFF. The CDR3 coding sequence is TGTGCCAGCAGCGTGACAGTTAATGAAAAACTGTTTTTT.

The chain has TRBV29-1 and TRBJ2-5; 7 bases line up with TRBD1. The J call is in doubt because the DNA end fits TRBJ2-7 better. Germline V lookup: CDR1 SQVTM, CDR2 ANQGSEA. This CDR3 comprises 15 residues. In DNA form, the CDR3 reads TGCAGCGTCGCCTTGGACAGGATTATACCCTACGAGCAGTACTTC. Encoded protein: CSVALDRIIPYEQYF.

The CDR3 DNA reads as TGTGCCAGCCTCCGGGGTAGGAACACTGAAGCTTTCTTT. It translates to CASLRGRNTEAFF. The chain links TRBV7-2 to TRBJ1-1; no clear D. Trimming pared 8 bases from V and 1 base from J, leaving 11 bases between. CDR3 size: 13 residues. Germline V gene sequence: CDR1 SGHTA, CDR2 FQGNSA.

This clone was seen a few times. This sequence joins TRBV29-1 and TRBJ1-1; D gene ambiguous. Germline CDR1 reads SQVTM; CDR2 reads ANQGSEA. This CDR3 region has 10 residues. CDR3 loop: CSCGDTEAFF. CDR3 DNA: TGCTCTTGCGGGGACACTGAAGCTTTCTTT.

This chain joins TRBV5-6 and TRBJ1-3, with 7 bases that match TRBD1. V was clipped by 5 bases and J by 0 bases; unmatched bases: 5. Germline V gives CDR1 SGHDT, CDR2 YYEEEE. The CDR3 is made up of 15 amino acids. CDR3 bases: TGTGCCAGCAGTTCTACAGGGGCCTCTGGAAACACCATATATTTT. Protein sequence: CASSSTGASGNTIYF.

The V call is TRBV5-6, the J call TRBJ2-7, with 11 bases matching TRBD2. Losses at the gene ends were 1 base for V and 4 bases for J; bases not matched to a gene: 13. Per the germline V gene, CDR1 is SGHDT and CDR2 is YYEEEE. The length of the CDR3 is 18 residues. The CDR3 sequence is CASSLRALLAGGIYEQYF. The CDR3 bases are TGTGCCAGCAGCTTGAGGGCCCTTCTAGCGGGAGGTATTTACGAGCAGTACTTC.

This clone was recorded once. The CDR3: CASSPDGLIYYGYTF. CDR3 coding DNA: TGCGCCAGCAGCCCAGACGGGTTGATTTACTATGGCTACACCTTC. The chain has TRBV5-1 and TRBJ1-2; no definite D call. Germline CDR1 and CDR2: SGHRS and YFSETQ. The CDR3 consists of 15 residues. Trimming cost V 4 bases and J 3 bases, with 16 bases left between them.

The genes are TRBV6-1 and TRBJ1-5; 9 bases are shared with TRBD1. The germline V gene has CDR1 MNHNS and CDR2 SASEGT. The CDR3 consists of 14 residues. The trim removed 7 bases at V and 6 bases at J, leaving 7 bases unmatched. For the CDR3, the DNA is TGTGCCAGCAACCACAGGGGGCCGGGTCAGCCCCAGCATTTT. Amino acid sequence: CASNHRGPGQPQHF.

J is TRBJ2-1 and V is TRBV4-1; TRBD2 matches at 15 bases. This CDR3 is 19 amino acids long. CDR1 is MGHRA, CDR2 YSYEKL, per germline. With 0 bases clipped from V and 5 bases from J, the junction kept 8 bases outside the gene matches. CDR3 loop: CASSQDTGTSGRKDNEQFF. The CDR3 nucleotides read TGCGCCAGCAGCCAAGATACCGGGACTAGCGGGAGGAAGGACAATGAGCAGTTCTTC.

CDR3 sequence (DNA): TGTGCCAGCAGTCAGGAGGGTTTAGCCAAAAACATTCAGTACTTC. It yields the protein CASSQEGLAKNIQYF. The V call is TRBV2, the J call TRBJ2-4; TRBD2 is a possible D gene (6 bases). The CDR3 totals 15 residues. Germline V gene sequence: CDR1 SNHLY, CDR2 FYNNEI. V lost 5 bases and J 0 bases, leaving 11 bases between the germline ends.